Listed below are T cell receptor beta chains from one sample, sequenced in a study of shared clonotypes between healthy human individuals. TCRdb's copy holds only in-frame clones and misses some; the assay was immunoSEQ multiplex PCR. The table shows about 380,000 clones, with about 97% occurring only once. The sequenced material came from memory CD8+ T cells sorted from blood. The receptors derive from a man aged 30 to 39 in good health. Both conserved end residues are part of each CDR3. The D gene is left open where the match is weak. The size of a clone is reported for some rows only, either as once, few or many, or as a class for expanded clones.

TRBJ1-4 - - TRBV28 CASSLAGGGNEKLFF TGTGCCAGCAGTTTGGCCGGGGGTGGAAATGAAAAACTGTTTTTT
TRBJ2-3 TRBD2 - TRBV7-6 CASSPDLSYGGRIGTQYF TGTGCCAGCAGCCCCGATTTATCTTACGGCGGGAGAATAGGTACGCAGTATTTT
TRBJ2-4 TRBD2 once TRBV19 CASSIPERDNIQYF TGTGCCAGTAGTATCCCTGAGCGGGATAACATTCAGTACTTC
TRBJ2-5 - - TRBV4-2 CASSQEREETQYF TGTGCCAGCAGCCAAGAAAGGGAAGAGACCCAGTACTTC
TRBJ2-7 - - TRBV5-4 CASSSDGTYEQYF TGTGCCAGCAGTTCGGACGGAACCTACGAGCAGTACTTC
TRBJ2-7 - once TRBV2 CASSGRTYEQYF TGTGCCAGCAGCGGCAGGACCTACGAGCAGTACTTC
TRBJ2-4 - - TRBV20-1 CSARQGNIQYF TGCAGTGCTAGACAGGGAAACATTCAGTACTTC
TRBJ2-7 - - TRBV4-2 CASSQDLQVLYEQYF TGTGCCAGCAGCCAAGATCTTCAGGTACTCTACGAGCAGTACTTC
TRBJ2-3 - - TRBV2 CASSGGTADTQYF TGTGCCAGCAGTGGGGGGACCGCAGATACGCAGTATTTT
TRBJ2-7 - - TRBV11-2 CASSWPHKRTPNSYEQYF TGTGCCAGCAGCTGGCCGCATAAAAGGACTCCCAACTCCTACGAGCAGTACTTC
TRBJ2-2 TRBD2 - TRBV5-1 CASSAAGLAVNTGELFF TGCGCCAGCAGCGCGGCGGGACTAGCGGTGAACACCGGGGAGCTGTTTTTT
TRBJ2-7 TRBD1 - TRBV19 CASSRQGSYEQYF TGTGCCAGTAGCCGACAGGGTTCCTACGAGCAGTACTTC
TRBJ2-1 - - TRBV7-3 CASSLKGGAYNEQFF TGTGCCAGCAGCTTAAAGGGTGGGGCCTACAATGAGCAGTTCTTC
TRBJ1-2 - - TRBV5-6 CASSLDRVYGYTF TGTGCCAGCAGCTTGGATCGGGTCTATGGCTACACCTTC
TRBJ2-7 - - TRBV28 CASSKTAYEQYF TGTGCCAGCAGCAAGACAGCCTACGAGCAGTACTTC
TRBJ2-3 - - TRBV5-1 CASSLTRSTDTQYF TGCGCCAGCAGCTTGACTAGAAGCACAGATACGCAGTATTTT
TRBJ2-3 TRBD2 - TRBV11-3 CASSLGLAGVADTQYF TGTGCCAGCAGCTTAGGACTAGCGGGAGTAGCAGATACGCAGTATTTT
TRBJ2-3 TRBD2 - TRBV7-6 CASSPRLAGVEDTQYF TGTGCCAGCAGTCCTCGACTAGCGGGAGTAGAAGATACGCAGTATTTT
TRBJ1-3 - - TRBV7-6 CASSSATGSGNTIYF TGTGCCAGCAGCTCTGCGACAGGCTCTGGAAACACCATATATTTT
TRBJ1-2 - - TRBV14 CASSQAYFWGYTF TGTGCCAGCAGCCAAGCTTACTTCTGGGGCTACACCTTC
TRBJ1-2 TRBD1 - TRBV9 CASSVGGGQGDYGYTF TGTGCCAGCAGCGTAGGAGGGGGACAGGGGGACTATGGCTACACCTTC
TRBJ2-7 TRBD1 - TRBV28 CASAKKYRGRYEQYF TGTGCCAGCGCGAAAAAGTACAGGGGGAGATACGAGCAGTACTTC
TRBJ2-2 - - TRBV14 CASSQMQGPTGELFF TGTGCCAGCAGCCAGATGCAGGGCCCCACAGGGGAGCTGTTTTTT
TRBJ1-2 TRBD1 - TRBV28 CASSLGGQGPFNYGYTF TGTGCCAGCAGTTTAGGAGGACAGGGGCCTTTTAACTATGGCTACACCTTC
TRBJ1-2 - - TRBV30 CAWVRDATSGYTF TGTGCCTGGGTCCGGGACGCTACTTCTGGCTACACCTTC
TRBJ2-1 TRBD2 - TRBV25-1 CTRTSGRVLGNEQFF TGTACCCGGACTAGCGGGAGAGTTTTAGGCAATGAGCAGTTCTTC
TRBJ1-6 TRBD1 once TRBV25-1 CASSQGGTYNSPLHF TGTGCCAGCAGTCAGGGGGGGACTTATAATTCACCCCTCCACTTT
TRBJ2-3 - - TRBV7-3 CASSLNPPPDTQYF TGTGCCAGCAGCTTAAATCCCCCTCCAGATACGCAGTATTTT
TRBJ2-7 TRBD2 - TRBV27 CASSLSGAEQYF TGTGCCAGCAGTTTAAGCGGGGCCGAGCAGTACTTC
TRBJ1-2 TRBD1 - TRBV5-1 CASSQRTGRYGYTF TGCGCCAGCAGCCAGCGGACAGGGCGATATGGCTACACCTTC
TRBJ2-2 - few TRBV28 CASSLKGPNTGELFF TGTGCCAGCAGTTTAAAGGGTCCTAACACCGGGGAGCTGTTTTTT
TRBJ1-5 TRBD1 - TRBV28 CASVNRQGFSNQPQHF TGTGCCAGCGTGAATAGACAGGGCTTTAGCAATCAGCCCCAGCATTTT
TRBJ1-2 - once TRBV5-4 CASSLAMRGRDYGYTF TGTGCCAGCAGCTTGGCGATGCGAGGGCGGGACTATGGCTACACCTTC
TRBJ2-7 - - TRBV11-2 CASSLDRTPEQYF TGTGCCAGCAGCTTAGATAGGACTCCCGAGCAGTACTTC
TRBJ1-2 - - TRBV19 CASNNDRGNAYGYTF TGTGCCAGTAACAACGATCGGGGGAACGCTTATGGCTACACCTTC
TRBJ2-2 TRBD2 - TRBV10-3 CAISESSGTNGELFF TGTGCCATCAGTGAGTCAAGCGGGACTAACGGGGAGCTGTTTTTT
TRBJ1-5 - - TRBV5-8 CASSPGRINQPQHF TGTGCCAGCAGCCCTGGACGGATCAATCAGCCCCAGCATTTT
TRBJ2-7 TRBD2 - TRBV5-1 CVSSGSGTSGPLYEQYF TGCGTCAGCAGCGGATCCGGGACTAGCGGGCCCCTATACGAGCAGTACTTC
TRBJ1-2 - once TRBV1 CTSRIVRKTYGYTF TGCACCAGCAGAATTGTGCGAAAGACCTATGGCTACACCTTC
TRBJ1-5 - - TRBV30 CAWSPVGGGYSNQPQHF TGTGCCTGGAGTCCGGTTGGAGGAGGATATAGCAATCAGCCCCAGCATTTT
TRBJ2-1 - - TRBV25-1 CASSESGSGNEQFF TGTGCCAGCAGTGAATCCGGTAGCGGTAATGAGCAGTTCTTC
TRBJ2-7 TRBD1 - TRBV6-5 CASSYRGPIFFYEQYF TGTGCCAGCAGTTATAGGGGGCCCATTTTCTTCTACGAGCAGTACTTC
TRBJ1-2 - - TRBV28 CASTPLGRYGYTF TGTGCCAGCACCCCGCTAGGAAGGTATGGCTACACCTTC
TRBJ1-4 - - TRBV21-1 CASSKANNEKLFF TGTGCCAGCAGCAAAGCCAATAATGAAAAACTGTTTTTT
TRBJ1-1 - - TRBV7-7 CASSSPGCEAFF TGTGCTAGCAGCTCGCCCGGATGTGAAGCTTTCTTT